Listed here are 23 T cell receptor beta chains from one sample, sequenced in a study of graft-versus-host responses after intestinal transplantation. Only in-frame clones appear in the TCRdb table, and some are missing; sequencing was by immunoSEQ multiplex PCR. The profile shows more than 95,000 clones, around nine tenths of them singletons. These TCRs' antigens remain unknown. The starting material was unstimulated CD4+ T cells sorted from spleen or lymph node cells, obtained before intestinal transplant. Source of these receptors: a human donor who received an intestinal transplant.

The chain carries TRBV28 and TRBJ2-7; 8 bases fit TRBD1. V trimming: 7 bases; J trimming: 5 bases; junction bases outside the gene matches: 10. CDR1 MDHEN and CDR2 SYDVKM come from the germline V gene. The CDR3 is made up of 14 amino acids. The CDR3 loop reads CASTSGTGLHEQYF. CDR3 DNA: TGTGCCAGCACGTCCGGGACAGGTTTACACGAGCAGTACTTC.

This chain connects TRBV7-3 to TRBJ2-3; TRBD1 is a possible D gene (7 bases). The germline V gene encodes CDR1 SGHTA and CDR2 FQGTGA. V lost 2 bases and J 3 bases, leaving 15 bases between the germline ends. The CDR3 sequence is 16 residues long. CDR3 DNA: TGTGCCAGCAGCTTAGGGGCAGGGGGGCCGACAGATACGCAGTATTTT. It is translated as CASSLGAGGPTDTQYF.

The CDR3: CASSQEVGREQFF. The DNA of the CDR3 is TGTGCCAGCAGCCAGGAAGTGGGGAGGGAGCAGTTCTTC. This sequence joins TRBV4-2 and TRBJ2-1; possible D gene TRBD2, 6 bases. The V gene lost 3 bases and the J gene lost 10 bases, with 13 bases spanning the gap. Germline V gene data show CDR1 as LGHNA and CDR2 as YNFKEQ. The CDR3 has 13 residues.

The chain has TRBV25-1 and TRBJ2-2; 11 bases agree with TRBD2. Losses at the gene ends were 6 bases for V and 4 bases for J; bases not matched to a gene: 4. This CDR3 has 15 residues. The germline V gene has CDR1 MGHDK and CDR2 SYGVNS. The CDR3 reads CASSRGLAVTGELFF. The CDR3 nucleotides read TGTGCCAGCAGCCGGGGACTAGCGGTCACCGGGGAGCTGTTTTTT.

The gene calls are TRBV30 and TRBJ2-3; tentative D call: TRBD1 (6 bases). The germline V and J ends were trimmed by 4 bases and 0 bases, with 8 bases remaining between them. The CDR3 covers 13 residues. CDR1 is GTSNPN and CDR2 is SVGIG in the germline V gene (reference sequence). The CDR3 DNA follows: TGTGCCTGGAATAGGGGGAGCACAGATACGCAGTATTTT. Encoded protein: CAWNRGSTDTQYF. The full variable domain, its missing parts supplied by reference TRBV30 and TRBJ2-3, is SQTIHQWPATLVQPVGSPLSLECTVEGTSNPNLYWYRQAAGRGLQLLFYSVGIGQISSEVPQNLSASRPQDRQFILSSKKLLLSDSGFYLCAWNRGSTDTQYFGPGTRLTVL.

With regard to this clone: An end of the junction does not agree with germline; a read error may underlie this. This sequence joins TRBV9 and TRBJ2-4; a possible D gene is TRBD2 (5 bases). The CDR3 is 11 amino acids. CDR1 and CDR2 from the germline V gene are SGDLS and YYNGEE. The CDR3 DNA is TGTGCCAGCAGCGCCCCGGACGGAGGTAACTTC. Encoded protein: CASSAPDGGNF.

The chain combines TRBV11-2 with TRBJ1-1, with 8 bases identical to TRBD1. Losses at the gene ends were 5 bases for V and 2 bases for J; bases not matched to a gene: 10. This CDR3 spans 16 amino acids. Per germline, CDR1 SGHAT and CDR2 FQNNGV. This CDR3 is CASSTYGTGKNTEAFF. For the CDR3, the DNA is TGTGCCAGCAGCACATATGGGACAGGAAAAAACACTGAAGCTTTCTTT.

The chain joins TRBV2 to TRBJ2-1; unclear D gene. In germline, CDR1 is SNHLY, CDR2 FYNNEI. The V gene lost 4 bases and the J gene lost 4 bases, with 5 bases spanning the gap. CDR3 length equals 12 residues. The CDR3 spells CASSVFYNEQFF. The CDR3 DNA sequence: TGTGCCAGCAGTGTATTTTACAATGAGCAGTTCTTC. Using reference TRBV2 and TRBJ2-1 for the parts outside the CDR3, the full variable domain is EPEVTQTPSHQVTQMGQEVILRCVPISNHLYFYWYRQILGQKVEFLVSFYNNEISEKSEIFDDQFSVERPDGSNFTLKIRSTKLEDSAMYFCASSVFYNEQFFGPGTRLTVL.

This chain links TRBV6-6 with TRBJ1-2, with TRBD1 matching over 7 bases. The CDR3 spans 14 residues. The ends lost 6 bases at V and 8 bases at J; junction bases unmatched: 12. The germline V gene has CDR1 MNHNY and CDR2 SVGAGI (reference sequence). The CDR3 sequence is CASSPTNRGGGYTF. In nucleotides, the CDR3 is TGTGCCAGCAGCCCCACCAACAGGGGTGGGGGCTACACCTTC.

V usage is TRBV6-1 and J usage is TRBJ1-5; D unresolved. Germline V lookup: CDR1 MNHNS, CDR2 SASEGT. The CDR3 contains 16 residues. Deletions cut 1 base from V and 2 bases from J, with 12 bases between. The CDR3 nucleotides are TGTGCCAGCAGTGAAGGTCCTAAGAGGGGCAATCAGCCCCAGCATTTT. It yields the protein CASSEGPKRGNQPQHF.

The rearrangement uses TRBV7-3 and TRBJ2-3; a possible D gene is TRBD2 (5 bases). V was trimmed by 1 base and J by 2 bases, leaving 19 bases between them. From germline, CDR1 is SGHTA and CDR2 FQGTGA. This CDR3 has 18 amino acids. CDR3 protein: CASSLRVKSGFHTDTQYF. The CDR3 coding sequence is TGTGCCAGCAGCTTAAGGGTTAAATCGGGGTTTCACACAGATACGCAGTATTTT.

V and J are TRBV5-1 and TRBJ1-1; 8 bases line up with TRBD1. This CDR3 region has 15 residues. The junction had 11 bases not matched to a gene; V was cut back by 4 bases and J by 6 bases. CDR1 SGHRS and CDR2 YFSETQ come from the germline V gene. The CDR3 is CASSGRTGIVAEAFF. CDR3 DNA sequence: TGCGCCAGCAGCGGAAGGACAGGGATTGTAGCTGAAGCTTTCTTT.

The chain links TRBV2 to TRBJ1-5; 7 bases are shared with TRBD1. CDR3 length: 14 amino acids. V shed 6 bases, J shed 4 bases, and the junction held 6 bases outside the gene matches. The V gene's germline CDR1 is SNHLY and CDR2 FYNNEI. The DNA for the CDR3 is TGTGCCAGCAGGGCCGGGACAGCGAATCAGCCCCAGCATTTT. Translating it yields CASRAGTANQPQHF. The full variable domain, with the rest looked up from reference TRBV2 and TRBJ1-5, is EPEVTQTPSHQVTQMGQEVILRCVPISNHLYFYWYRQILGQKVEFLVSFYNNEISEKSEIFDDQFSVERPDGSNFTLKIRSTKLEDSAMYFCASRAGTANQPQHFGDGTRLSIL.

The chain combines TRBV7-9 with TRBJ1-1; no definite D call. V was trimmed by 3 bases and J by 3 bases, leaving 11 bases between them. CDR3 length: 14 amino acids. In germline, CDR1 is SEHNR, CDR2 FQNEAQ (reference sequence). The CDR3 reads CASSFEGSYTEAFF. As DNA, the CDR3 is TGTGCCAGCAGCTTTGAGGGCTCGTACACTGAAGCTTTCTTT.

This clone occurred once. The DNA of the CDR3 is TGTGCCAGCAGCTTAGGAGGTGGAACGCAGTATTTT. Translated: CASSLGGGTQYF. The V call is TRBV7-2, the J call TRBJ2-3; D is undetermined. CDR1 and CDR2 (germline): SGHTA, FQGNSA. The V gene lost 1 base and the J gene lost 9 bases, with 8 bases spanning the gap. CDR3 length: 12 amino acids.

A note on this clone: Other DNA variants within this sample encode the same CDR3. The chain recombines TRBV5-6 with TRBJ1-4; 7 bases fit TRBD1. Trimming at V came to 2 bases and at J to 7 bases, leaving 5 bases not matched to a gene. CDR3 size: 14 residues. CDR1 and CDR2 from the germline V gene are SGHDT and YYEEEE. The CDR3 reads CASSFRQGGEKLFF. The CDR3 nucleotides read TGTGCCAGCAGCTTTCGACAGGGCGGTGAAAAACTGTTTTTT.

The rearrangement links TRBV4-2 to TRBJ2-5; a weak D match, TRBD1 (6 bases). CDR1 is LGHNA, CDR2 YNFKEQ, per germline. Trimming stripped 3 bases from V and 0 bases from J, with 11 bases between. The CDR3 extends over 15 amino acids. CDR3 DNA sequence: TGTGCCAGCAGCCAGGGGGCGGCTAACCAAGAGACCCAGTACTTC. As protein: CASSQGAANQETQYF.

The chain is built from TRBV30 and TRBJ2-2; D may be TRBD2 (5 bases). This CDR3 region has 15 residues. Trimming removed 0 bases from V and 5 bases from J, with 13 bases in between. Germline assignment: CDR1 GTSNPN and CDR2 SVGIG (reference sequence). CDR3 amino acids: CAWSVLGVGTGELFF. Written as DNA, the CDR3 is TGTGCCTGGAGTGTTCTCGGGGTTGGGACCGGGGAGCTGTTTTTT.

The gene calls are TRBV29-1 and TRBJ2-5; the D gene is possibly TRBD2 (7 bases). This CDR3 comprises 14 residues. Germline V gives CDR1 SQVTM, CDR2 ANQGSEA. The V gene lost 1 base and the J gene lost 5 bases, with 14 bases spanning the gap. The CDR3, as DNA: TGCAGCGTTGAAGTTGGGGGGGGCAGGGAGACCCAGTACTTC. Its translation is CSVEVGGGRETQYF.

The V and J genes are TRBV25-1 and TRBJ1-3; D gene unclear. CDR1 MGHDK and CDR2 SYGVNS come from the germline V gene. The V gene lost 7 bases and the J gene lost 0 bases, with 4 bases spanning the gap. This CDR3 is 12 amino acids long. The CDR3 sequence is CASTLSGNTIYF. For the CDR3, the DNA is TGTGCCAGCACCCTCTCTGGAAACACCATATATTTT.

The chain has TRBV21-1 and TRBJ2-5; the table names TRBD1, a call not compared with the DNA. TRBV21-1 is deemed a pseudogene. The CDR3 contains 16 residues. CDR3 bases: TGTGCCAGCAGCAGTACCGGGACAGGGGATCGGGAGACCCAGTACTTC. Its protein is CASSSTGTGDRETQYF.

This sequence joins TRBV12-5 and TRBJ1-1; TRBD1 matches at 8 bases. Germline trimming cut 5 bases from V and 3 bases from J; bases unmatched to any gene: 17. Germline V gene lookup returns CDR1 LGHNT and CDR2 FRNRAP. The CDR3 consists of 18 residues. In DNA form, the CDR3 reads TGTGCTAGTGGTCTCCGAAAACCCTCGACAGGGGTTCACACTGAAGCTTTCTTT. It codes for CASGLRKPSTGVHTEAFF.

This clone was picked up one time. The rearrangement links TRBV30 to TRBJ2-1; 7 bases align to TRBD1. Germline CDR1 GTSNPN, CDR2 SVGIG (reference sequence). This CDR3 comprises 18 residues. V shed 0 bases and J 2 bases; nucleotides not matched to a gene: 13. The CDR3 DNA follows: TGTGCCTGGAGTGTCGACAGGGTTGACGGGTACGCCTACAATGAGCAGTTCTTC. Translating it yields CAWSVDRVDGYAYNEQFF.